This record covers a single T cell receptor (beta chain). Its antigen remains unidentified. The sample belongs to a study of cytomegalovirus exposure and HLA in healthy donors. As for the study in general: The 666 first-cohort repertoires shared a platform with the roughly 120 validation repertoires, as reported in a later analysis. Study-wide results and limits: Reports indicated that the classifier achieved high specificity and sensitivity in diagnosing cytomegalovirus status.

TCRdb's copy holds only in-frame clones and misses some; the assay was immunoSEQ multiplex PCR. The table has 130,000 to 150,000 clones, about 91% seen once. V gave up 4 bases and J gave up 4 bases; unmatched junction bases: 3. This CDR3 contains 14 residues. From germline, CDR1 is GTSNPN and CDR2 SVGIG (reference sequence). The TCR was taken from a man between 18 and 29 years old in good health and CMV-seropositive. The chain links TRBV30 to TRBJ2-5; TRBD2 agrees at 13 bases. Sequencing used PBMCs. CDR3 loop: CAWKLAGGGETQYF. The CDR3 DNA follows: TGTGCCTGGAAACTAGCGGGAGGGGGAGAGACCCAGTACTTC. The full variable domain, in which reference TRBV30 and TRBJ2-5 provide the parts outside the CDR3, is SQTIHQWPATLVQPVGSPLSLECTVEGTSNPNLYWYRQAAGRGLQLLFYSVGIGQISSEVPQNLSASRPQDRQFILSSKKLLLSDSGFYLCAWKLAGGGETQYFGPGTRLLVL.